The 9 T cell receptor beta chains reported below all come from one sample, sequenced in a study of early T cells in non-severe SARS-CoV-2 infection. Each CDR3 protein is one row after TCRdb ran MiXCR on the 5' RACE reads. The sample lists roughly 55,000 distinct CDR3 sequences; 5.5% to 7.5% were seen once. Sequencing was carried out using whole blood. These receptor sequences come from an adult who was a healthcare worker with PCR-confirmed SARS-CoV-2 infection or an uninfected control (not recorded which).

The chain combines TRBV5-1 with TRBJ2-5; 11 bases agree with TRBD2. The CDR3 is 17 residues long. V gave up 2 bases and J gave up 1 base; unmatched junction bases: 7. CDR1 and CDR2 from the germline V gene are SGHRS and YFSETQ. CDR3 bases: TGCGCCAGCAGCTTAACCGGGACTAGCGGAATCCAAGAGACCCAGTACTTC. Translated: CASSLTGTSGIQETQYF.

CDR3 bases: TGTGCCAGCAGCTTAGTGAGGGCGGGGGTCGTCTACAATGAGCAGTTCTTC. It translates to CASSLVRAGVVYNEQFF. The chain carries TRBV7-2 and TRBJ2-1; TRBD2 matches at 7 bases. With V trimmed by 1 base and J by 3 bases, 9 bases remained unmatched. Germline assignment: CDR1 SGHTA and CDR2 FQGNSA. The CDR3 has 17 residues. The entire variable domain, with the rest obtained from reference TRBV7-2 and TRBJ2-1, is as follows: GAGVSQSPSNKVTEKGKDVELRCDPISGHTALYWYRQSLGQGLEFLIYFQGNSAPDKSGLPSDRFSAERTGGSVSTLTIQRTQQEDSAVYLCASSLVRAGVVYNEQFFGPGTRLTVL.

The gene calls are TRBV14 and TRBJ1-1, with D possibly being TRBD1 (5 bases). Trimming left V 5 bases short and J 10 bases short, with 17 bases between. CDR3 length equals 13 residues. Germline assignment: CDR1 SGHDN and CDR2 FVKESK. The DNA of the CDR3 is TGTGCCAGCAGCTCGCTCCAGGGTTTGCGAGCTTTCTTT. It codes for CASSSLQGLRAFF.

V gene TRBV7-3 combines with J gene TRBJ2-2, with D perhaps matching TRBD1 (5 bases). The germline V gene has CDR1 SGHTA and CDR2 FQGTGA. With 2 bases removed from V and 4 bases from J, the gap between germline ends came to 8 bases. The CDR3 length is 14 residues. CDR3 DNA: TGTGCCAGCAGCTTATGGGGCCTCACCGGGGAGCTGTTTTTT. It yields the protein CASSLWGLTGELFF.

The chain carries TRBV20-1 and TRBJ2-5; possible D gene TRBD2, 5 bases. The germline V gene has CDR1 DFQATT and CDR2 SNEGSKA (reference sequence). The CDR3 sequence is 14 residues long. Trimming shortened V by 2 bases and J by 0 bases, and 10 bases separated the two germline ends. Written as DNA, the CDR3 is TGCAGTGCTAGACCACTCGGGAACCAAGAGACCCAGTACTTC. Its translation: CSARPLGNQETQYF.

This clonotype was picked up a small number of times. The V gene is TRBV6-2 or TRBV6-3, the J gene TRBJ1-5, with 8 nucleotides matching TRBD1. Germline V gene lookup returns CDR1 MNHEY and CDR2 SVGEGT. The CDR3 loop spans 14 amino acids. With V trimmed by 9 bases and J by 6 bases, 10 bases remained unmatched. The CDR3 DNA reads TGTGCCAGGGCTACGGACAGGGAGGGTCAGCCCCAGCATTTT. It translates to CARATDREGQPQHF.

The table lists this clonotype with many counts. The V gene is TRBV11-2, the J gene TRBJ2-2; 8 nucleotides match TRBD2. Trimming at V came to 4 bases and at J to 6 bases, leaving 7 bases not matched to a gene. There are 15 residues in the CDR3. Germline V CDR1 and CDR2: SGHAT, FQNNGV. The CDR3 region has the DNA TGTGCCAGCAGCTCCTCTGCGGGGGGCTCCGGGGAGCTGTTTTTT. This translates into CASSSSAGGSGELFF.

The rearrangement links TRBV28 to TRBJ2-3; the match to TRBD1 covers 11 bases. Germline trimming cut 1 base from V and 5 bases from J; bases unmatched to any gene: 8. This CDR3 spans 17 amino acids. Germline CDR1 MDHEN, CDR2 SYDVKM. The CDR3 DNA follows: TGTGCCAGCAGTTTATCGGACAGGGGGCTGGTGGGAGATACGCAGTATTTT. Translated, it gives CASSLSDRGLVGDTQYF.

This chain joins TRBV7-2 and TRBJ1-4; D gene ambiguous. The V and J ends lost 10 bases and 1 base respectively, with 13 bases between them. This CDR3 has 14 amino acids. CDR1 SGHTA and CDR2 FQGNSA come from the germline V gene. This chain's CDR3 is CATKEGITNEKLFF. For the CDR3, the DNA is TGTGCCACCAAAGAGGGAATAACTAATGAAAAACTGTTTTTT.